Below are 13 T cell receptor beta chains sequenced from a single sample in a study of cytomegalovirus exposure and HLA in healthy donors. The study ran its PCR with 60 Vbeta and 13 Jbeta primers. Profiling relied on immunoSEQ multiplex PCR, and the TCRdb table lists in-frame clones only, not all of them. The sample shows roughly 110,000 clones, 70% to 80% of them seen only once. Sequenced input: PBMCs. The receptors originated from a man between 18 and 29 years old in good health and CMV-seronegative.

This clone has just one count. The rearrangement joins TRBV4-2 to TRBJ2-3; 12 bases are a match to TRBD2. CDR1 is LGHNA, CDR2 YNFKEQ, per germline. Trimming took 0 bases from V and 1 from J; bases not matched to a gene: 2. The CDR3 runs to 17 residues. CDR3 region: CASSQETSGGRTDTQYF. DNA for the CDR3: TGTGCCAGCAGCCAAGAGACTAGCGGGGGCCGCACAGATACGCAGTATTTT.

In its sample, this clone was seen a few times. The CDR3 reads CASSRGGVETQYF. The CDR3 DNA reads TGTGCCAGCAGCCGAGGGGGCGTGGAGACCCAGTACTTC. The rearrangement links TRBV6-5 to TRBJ2-5, with TRBD1 identical over 7 bases. Germline loops: CDR1 MNHEY, CDR2 SVGAGI. With 6 bases clipped from V and 5 bases from J, the junction kept 6 bases outside the gene matches. This CDR3 has 13 residues.

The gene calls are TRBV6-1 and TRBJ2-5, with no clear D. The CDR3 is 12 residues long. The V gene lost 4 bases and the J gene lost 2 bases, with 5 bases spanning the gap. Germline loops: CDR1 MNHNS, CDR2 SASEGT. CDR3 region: CASSATQETQYF. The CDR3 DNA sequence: TGTGCCAGCAGTGCGACTCAAGAGACCCAGTACTTC.

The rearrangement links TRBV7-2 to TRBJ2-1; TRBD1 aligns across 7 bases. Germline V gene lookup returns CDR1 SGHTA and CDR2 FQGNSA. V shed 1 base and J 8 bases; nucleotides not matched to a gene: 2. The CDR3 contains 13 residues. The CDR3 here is CASSLVRGYEQFF. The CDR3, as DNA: TGTGCCAGCAGCTTAGTCAGGGGGTATGAGCAGTTCTTC.

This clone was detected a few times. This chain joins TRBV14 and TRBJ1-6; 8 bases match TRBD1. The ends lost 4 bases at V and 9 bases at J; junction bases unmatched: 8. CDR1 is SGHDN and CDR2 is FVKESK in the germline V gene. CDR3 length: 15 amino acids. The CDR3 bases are TGTGCCAGCAGCCTGCCCGGGACAGGACTTTCACCCCTCCACTTT. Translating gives CASSLPGTGLSPLHF.

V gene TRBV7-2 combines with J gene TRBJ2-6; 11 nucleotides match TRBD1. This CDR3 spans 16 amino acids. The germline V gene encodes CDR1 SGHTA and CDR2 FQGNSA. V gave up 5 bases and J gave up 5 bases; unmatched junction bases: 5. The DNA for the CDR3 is TGTGCCAGCAGCGCCGGACAGGGGGCTAGGGCCAACGTCCTGACTTTC. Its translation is CASSAGQGARANVLTF.

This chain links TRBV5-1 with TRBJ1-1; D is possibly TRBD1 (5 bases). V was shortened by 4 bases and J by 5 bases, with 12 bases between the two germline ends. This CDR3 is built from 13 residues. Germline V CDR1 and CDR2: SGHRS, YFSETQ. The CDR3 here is CASSLTVPTEAFF. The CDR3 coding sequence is TGCGCCAGCAGCCTGACAGTACCGACTGAAGCTTTCTTT.

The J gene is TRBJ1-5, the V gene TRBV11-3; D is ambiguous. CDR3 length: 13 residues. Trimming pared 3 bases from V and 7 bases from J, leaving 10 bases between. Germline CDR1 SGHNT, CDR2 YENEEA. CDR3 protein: CASSFRSRQPQHF. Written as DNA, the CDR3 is TGTGCCAGCAGCTTCCGGTCTCGACAGCCCCAGCATTTT.

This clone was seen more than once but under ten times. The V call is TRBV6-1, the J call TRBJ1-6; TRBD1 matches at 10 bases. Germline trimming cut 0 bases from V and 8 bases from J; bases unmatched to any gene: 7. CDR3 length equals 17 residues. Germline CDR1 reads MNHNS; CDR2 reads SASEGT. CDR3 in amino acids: CASSEANLGTGDSPLHF. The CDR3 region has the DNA TGTGCCAGCAGTGAAGCGAATTTGGGGACAGGGGATTCACCCCTCCACTTT.

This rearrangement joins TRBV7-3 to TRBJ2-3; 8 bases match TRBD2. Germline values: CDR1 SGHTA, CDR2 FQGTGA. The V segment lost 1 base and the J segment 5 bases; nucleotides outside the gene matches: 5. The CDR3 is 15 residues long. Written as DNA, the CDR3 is TGTGCCAGCAGCTTAAGGCGGGGGGCGGGAGATACGCAGTATTTT. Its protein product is CASSLRRGAGDTQYF.

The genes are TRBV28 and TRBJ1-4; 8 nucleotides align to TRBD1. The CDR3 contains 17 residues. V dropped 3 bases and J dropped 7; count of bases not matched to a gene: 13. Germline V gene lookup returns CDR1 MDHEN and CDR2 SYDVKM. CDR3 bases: TGTGCCAGCAGTTTTACCCGGGGAGCAGGGGGCACTGAAAAACTGTTTTTT. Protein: CASSFTRGAGGTEKLFF.

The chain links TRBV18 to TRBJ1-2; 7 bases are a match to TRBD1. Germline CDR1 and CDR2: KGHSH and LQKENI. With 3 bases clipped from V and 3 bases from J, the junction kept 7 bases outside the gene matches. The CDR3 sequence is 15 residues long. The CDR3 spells CASSPLEGADYGYTF. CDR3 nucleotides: TGTGCCAGCTCACCCCTCGAGGGGGCAGACTATGGCTACACCTTC.

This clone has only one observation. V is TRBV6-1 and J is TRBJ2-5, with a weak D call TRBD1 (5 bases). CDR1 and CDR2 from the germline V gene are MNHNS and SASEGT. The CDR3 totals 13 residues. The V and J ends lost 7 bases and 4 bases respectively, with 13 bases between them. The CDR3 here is CASKWGPPETQYF. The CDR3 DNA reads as TGTGCCAGCAAATGGGGCCCCCCAGAGACCCAGTACTTC.